This TCR beta chain was recovered during a study of T-cell reconstitution after alpha-beta-depleted transplantation in children listed by TCRdb under 2016. Context from the whole study: T-cell immune reconstitution after TCRalphabeta/CD19-depleted allogeneic hematopoietic cell transplantation in children was quantitatively tracked in the study by means of TCR repertoire profiling.

In regard to this clonotype: Its antigen remains unidentified. An end of the junction does not agree with germline; a read error may underlie this.

Library preparation employed PCR. Sequencing relied on an Illumina HiSeq 2500. TCR libraries were prepared with molecular barcoding, using unique molecular identifiers to normalize TCRbeta repertoire quantification. TCRdb took the public reads, trimmed them with fastp at Q25, ran MiXCR for clone calling and kept in-frame beta chains. Duplicate CDR3 protein sequences are folded into a single record with the most common DNA and genes. The sample has around 370,000 distinct CDR3 sequences on record, approximately 10% of them singletons. Under 3% of the sample rests with the top ten. The source material was PBMCs from the stem cell graft donor, sampled from the stem cell graft. This TCR was sampled from a human donor who donated a stem cell graft to a child with acute lymphoblastic leukemia.

CDR3 protein: CCARDLRDSRTGELFF. The base sequence is TGCTGTGCTAGAGATCTGAGGGACTCCCGCACCGGGGAGCTGTTTTTT. The receptor chain draws on TRBV20-1 and TRBJ2-2, with TRBD2 as a weak D call on 6 bases. CDR1 and CDR2 were assigned from the germline V gene (reference sequence) as DFQATT and SNEGSKA. There are 16 amino acids in the CDR3, from cysteine to phenylalanine inclusive. CDR3 DNA is the only sequence kept; it has 48 bases, read in frame from the first base.